The 8 T cell receptor beta chains listed next were all sequenced from one sample in a study of cytomegalovirus exposure and HLA in healthy donors. A multiplex PCR was run with 60 Vbeta primers and 13 Jbeta primers. Generated by immunoSEQ multiplex PCR, the TCRdb table keeps only in-frame clones and is missing some. Of approximately 70,000 clones listed, approximately 70% are singletons. The material sequenced was PBMCs. The receptors shown here come from a woman aged 50 to 60 in good health and CMV-seropositive.

The rearrangement joins TRBV7-8 to TRBJ1-5, with a tentative D call TRBD1 (5 bases). The V end was cut by 5 bases, the J end by 0 bases, with 14 bases between. This CDR3 is built from 16 residues. Germline V gives CDR1 SGHVS, CDR2 FQNEAQ. In DNA, the CDR3 is TGTGCCAGCAGCCCTACAGGCCTGTATAGCAATCAGCCCCAGCATTTT. Residues: CASSPTGLYSNQPQHF.

The chain uses TRBV2 and TRBJ2-2; 16 nucleotides line up with TRBD2. V lost 7 bases to trimming and J lost 7 bases; unmatched junction nucleotides: 6. Germline V lookup: CDR1 SNHLY, CDR2 FYNNEI. The CDR3 is made up of 16 amino acids. DNA of the CDR3: TGTGCCAGCACTGGGACTAGCGGGGGGGCAAGCGGGGAGCTGTTTTTT. Translated, it gives CASTGTSGGASGELFF.

There are a few counts of this clone. The chain combines TRBV5-1 with TRBJ1-1; 8 bases align to TRBD1. With V trimmed by 3 bases and J by 4 bases, 8 bases remained unmatched. Germline CDR1 is SGHRS and CDR2 is YFSETQ. This CDR3 has 15 amino acids. The CDR3 loop is CASSSVQGVITEAFF. The DNA of the CDR3 is TGCGCCAGCAGCTCAGTACAGGGGGTCATCACTGAAGCTTTCTTT.

V gene TRBV7-7 combines with J gene TRBJ2-1; maybe TRBD1 (5 bases). The V gene lost 6 bases and the J gene lost 2 bases, with 17 bases spanning the gap. Per the germline V gene, CDR1 is SSHAT and CDR2 is FNYEAQ (reference sequence). This CDR3 comprises 16 residues. CDR3 sequence: CASSLYSQGAYNEQFF. CDR3 bases: TGTGCCAGCAGTTTGTACTCCCAAGGGGCCTACAATGAGCAGTTCTTC.

This clone was seen a handful of times. The chain employs TRBV5-4 and TRBJ2-7; TRBD1 matches at 9 bases. V shed 4 bases, J shed 7 bases, and the junction held 6 bases outside the gene matches. Per the germline V gene, CDR1 is SGHNT and CDR2 is YYREEE (reference sequence). This CDR3 is built from 13 residues. CDR3 nucleotide sequence: TGTGCCAGCAGCCAGGACAGGGGTGGGGAGCAGTACTTC. Translation gives CASSQDRGGEQYF.

This clone was seen a handful of times. The rearrangement links TRBV19 to TRBJ2-3; 12 positions agree with TRBD1. V lost 3 bases to trimming and J lost 4 bases; unmatched junction nucleotides: 5. This CDR3 comprises 16 residues. Germline CDR1 is LNHDA and CDR2 is SQIVND (reference sequence). CDR3 sequence (DNA): TGTGCCAGTAGTATTCCCGGGACAGGGGGCGCAGATACGCAGTATTTT. This gives the protein CASSIPGTGGADTQYF.

The gene calls are TRBV5-4 and TRBJ2-7, with 9 bases matching TRBD1. The germline V gene has CDR1 SGHNT and CDR2 YYREEE (reference sequence). The CDR3 is 13 residues long. The V and J ends lost 3 bases and 3 bases, in that order; junction bases with no gene match: 1. CDR3: CASSWTGDYEQYF. In nucleotides, the CDR3 is TGTGCCAGCAGCTGGACAGGGGACTACGAGCAGTACTTC.

The J gene is TRBJ1-5, the V gene TRBV6-6; D possibly corresponds to TRBD1 (5 bases). CDR1 is MNHNY, CDR2 SVGAGI, per germline (reference sequence). The CDR3 loop spans 14 amino acids. V dropped 4 bases and J dropped 7 bases, with 14 bases sitting between them. The CDR3 coding sequence is TGTGCCAGCAGTTTTGACACAGGAAAGCAGCCCCAGCATTTT. It specifies CASSFDTGKQPQHF.